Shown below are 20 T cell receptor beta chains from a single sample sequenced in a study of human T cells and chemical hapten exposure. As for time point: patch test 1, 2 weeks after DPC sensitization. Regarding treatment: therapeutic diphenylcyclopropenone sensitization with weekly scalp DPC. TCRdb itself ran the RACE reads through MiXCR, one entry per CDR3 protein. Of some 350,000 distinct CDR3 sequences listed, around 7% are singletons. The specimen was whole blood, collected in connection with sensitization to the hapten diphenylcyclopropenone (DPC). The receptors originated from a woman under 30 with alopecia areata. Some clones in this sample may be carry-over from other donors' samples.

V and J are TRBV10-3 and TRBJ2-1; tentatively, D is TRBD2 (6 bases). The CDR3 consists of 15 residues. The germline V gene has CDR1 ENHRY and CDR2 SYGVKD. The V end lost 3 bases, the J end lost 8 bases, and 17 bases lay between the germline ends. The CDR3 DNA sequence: TGTGCCATCAGTGATAGGAGGGAAGTTATTGATGAGCAGTTCTTC. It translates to CAISDRREVIDEQFF.

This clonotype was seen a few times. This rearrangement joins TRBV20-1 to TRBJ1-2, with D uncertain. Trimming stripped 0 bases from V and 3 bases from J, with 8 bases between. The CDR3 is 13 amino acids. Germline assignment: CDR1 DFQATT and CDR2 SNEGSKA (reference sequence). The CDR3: CSARETDDYGYTF. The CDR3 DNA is TGCAGTGCTAGAGAAACAGATGACTATGGCTACACCTTC.

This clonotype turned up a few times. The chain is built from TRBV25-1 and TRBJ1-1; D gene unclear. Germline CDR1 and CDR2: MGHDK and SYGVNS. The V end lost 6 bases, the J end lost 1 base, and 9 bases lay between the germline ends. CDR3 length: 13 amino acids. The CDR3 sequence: CASRGDPNTEAFF. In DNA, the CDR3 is TGTGCCAGCAGGGGAGACCCGAACACTGAAGCTTTCTTT.

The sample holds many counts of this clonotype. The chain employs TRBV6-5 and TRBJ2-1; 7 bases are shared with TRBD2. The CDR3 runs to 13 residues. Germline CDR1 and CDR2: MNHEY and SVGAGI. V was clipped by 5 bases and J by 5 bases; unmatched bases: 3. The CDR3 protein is CASSREGHNEQFF. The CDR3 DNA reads TGTGCCAGCAGTAGGGAGGGACACAATGAGCAGTTCTTC.

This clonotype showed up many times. CDR3 DNA: TGTGCCACCGTTCAGGAGGAGCAGTACTTC. Protein sequence: CATVQEEQYF. The chain joins TRBV28 to TRBJ2-7; D is unclear. This CDR3 spans 10 amino acids. Trimming took 10 bases from V and 7 from J, leaving 11 bases between them. Germline assignment: CDR1 MDHEN and CDR2 SYDVKM.

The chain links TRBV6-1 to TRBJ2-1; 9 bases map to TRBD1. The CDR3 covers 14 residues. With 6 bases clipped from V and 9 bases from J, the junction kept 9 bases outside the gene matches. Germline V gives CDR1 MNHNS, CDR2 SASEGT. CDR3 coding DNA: TGTGCCAGCAGGATTTGGACAGGGGAGGCTGAGCAGTTCTTC. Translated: CASRIWTGEAEQFF.

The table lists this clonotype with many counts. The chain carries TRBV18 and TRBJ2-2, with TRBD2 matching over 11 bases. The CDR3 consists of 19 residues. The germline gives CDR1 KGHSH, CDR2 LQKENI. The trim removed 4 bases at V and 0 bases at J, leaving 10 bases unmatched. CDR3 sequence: CASSRTAGLAASNTGELFF. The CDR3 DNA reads TGTGCCAGCTCACGAACAGCGGGACTAGCGGCTTCGAACACCGGGGAGCTGTTTTTT.

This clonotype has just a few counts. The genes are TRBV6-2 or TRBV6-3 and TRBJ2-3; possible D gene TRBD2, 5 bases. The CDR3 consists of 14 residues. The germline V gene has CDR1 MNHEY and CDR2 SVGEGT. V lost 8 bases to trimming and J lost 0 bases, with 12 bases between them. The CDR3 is CASAKKRSTDTQYF. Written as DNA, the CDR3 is TGTGCCAGCGCGAAGAAGCGGAGCACAGATACGCAGTATTTT.

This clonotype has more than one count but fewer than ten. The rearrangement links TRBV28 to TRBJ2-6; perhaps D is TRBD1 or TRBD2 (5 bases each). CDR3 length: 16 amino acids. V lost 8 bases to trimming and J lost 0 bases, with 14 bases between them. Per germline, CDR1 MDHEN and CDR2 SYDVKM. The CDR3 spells CASLRDASSGANVLTF. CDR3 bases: TGTGCCAGCCTCCGGGACGCAAGCTCTGGGGCCAACGTCCTGACTTTC.

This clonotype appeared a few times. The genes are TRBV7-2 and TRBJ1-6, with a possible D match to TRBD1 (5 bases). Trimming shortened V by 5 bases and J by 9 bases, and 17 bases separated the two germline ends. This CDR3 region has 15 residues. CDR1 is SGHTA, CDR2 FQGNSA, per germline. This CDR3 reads CASSRGGGKGSPLHF. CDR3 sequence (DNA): TGTGCCAGCAGCCGCGGCGGGGGGAAGGGTTCACCCCTCCACTTT. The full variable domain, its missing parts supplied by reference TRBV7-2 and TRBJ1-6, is GAGVSQSPSNKVTEKGKDVELRCDPISGHTALYWYRQSLGQGLEFLIYFQGNSAPDKSGLPSDRFSAERTGGSVSTLTIQRTQQEDSAVYLCASSRGGGKGSPLHFGNGTRLTVT.

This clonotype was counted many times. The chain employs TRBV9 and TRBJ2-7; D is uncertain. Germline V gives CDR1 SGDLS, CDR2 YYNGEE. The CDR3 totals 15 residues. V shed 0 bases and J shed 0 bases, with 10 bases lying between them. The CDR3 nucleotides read TGTGCCAGCAGCGTAGGTGAAGGAGTCTCCTACGAGCAGTACTTC. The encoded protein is CASSVGEGVSYEQYF.

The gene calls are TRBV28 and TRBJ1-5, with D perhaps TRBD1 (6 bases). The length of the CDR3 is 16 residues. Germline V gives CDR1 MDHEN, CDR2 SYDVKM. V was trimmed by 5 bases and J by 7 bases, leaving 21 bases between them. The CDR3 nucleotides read TGTGCCAGCAGTCCAGAACAGGGAATGCTGACGCAGCCCCAGCATTTT. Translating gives CASSPEQGMLTQPQHF.

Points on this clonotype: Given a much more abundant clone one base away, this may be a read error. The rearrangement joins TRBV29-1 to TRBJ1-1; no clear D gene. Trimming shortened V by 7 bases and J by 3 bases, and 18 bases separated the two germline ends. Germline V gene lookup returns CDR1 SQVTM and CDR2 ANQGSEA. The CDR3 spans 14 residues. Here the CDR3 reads CSACRRNRYTEAFF. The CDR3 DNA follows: TGCAGCGCTTGTCGCCGGAACAGATACACTGAAGCTTTCTTT.

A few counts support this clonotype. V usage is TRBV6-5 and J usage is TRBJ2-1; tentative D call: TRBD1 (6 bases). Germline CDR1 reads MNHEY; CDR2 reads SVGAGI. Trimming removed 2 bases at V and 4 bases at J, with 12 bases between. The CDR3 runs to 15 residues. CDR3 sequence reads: CASSYEGTSYNEQFF. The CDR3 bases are TGTGCCAGCAGTTACGAGGGGACATCTTACAATGAGCAGTTCTTC.

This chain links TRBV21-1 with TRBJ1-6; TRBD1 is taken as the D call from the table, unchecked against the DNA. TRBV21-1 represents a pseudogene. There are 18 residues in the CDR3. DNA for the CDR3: TGTGCCAGATCCTTTCCGCCTGAGGGGCAGGTCGGAGGTTCACCCCTCCACTTT. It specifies CARSFPPEGQVGGSPLHF.

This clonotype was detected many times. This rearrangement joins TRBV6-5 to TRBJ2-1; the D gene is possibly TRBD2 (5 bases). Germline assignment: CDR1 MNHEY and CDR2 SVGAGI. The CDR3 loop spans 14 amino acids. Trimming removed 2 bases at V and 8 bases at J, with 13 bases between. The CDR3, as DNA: TGTGCCAGCAGTTACCGACCGCTAGCCCATGAGCAGTTCTTC. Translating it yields CASSYRPLAHEQFF.

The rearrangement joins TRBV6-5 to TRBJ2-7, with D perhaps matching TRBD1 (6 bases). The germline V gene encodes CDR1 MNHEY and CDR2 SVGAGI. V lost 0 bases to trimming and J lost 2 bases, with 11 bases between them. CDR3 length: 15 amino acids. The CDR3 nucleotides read TGTGCCAGCAGTTACTCCGTTAGGGGGACCTACGAGCAGTACTTC. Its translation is CASSYSVRGTYEQYF.

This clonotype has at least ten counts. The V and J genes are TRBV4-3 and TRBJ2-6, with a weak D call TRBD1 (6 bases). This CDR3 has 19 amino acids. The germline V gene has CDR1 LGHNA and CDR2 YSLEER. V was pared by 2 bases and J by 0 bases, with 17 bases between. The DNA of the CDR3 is TGCGCCAGCAGCCAATTAGGAGCAGGGGCCTTCTCTGGGGCCAACGTCCTGACTTTC. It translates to CASSQLGAGAFSGANVLTF.

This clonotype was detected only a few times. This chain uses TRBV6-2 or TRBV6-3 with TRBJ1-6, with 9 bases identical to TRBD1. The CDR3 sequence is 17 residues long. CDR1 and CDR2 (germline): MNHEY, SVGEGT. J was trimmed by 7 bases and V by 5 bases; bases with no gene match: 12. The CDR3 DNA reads TGTGCCAGCAGTCTTCGGGGACAGGGAAGGAAAAATTCACCCCTCCACTTT. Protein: CASSLRGQGRKNSPLHF.

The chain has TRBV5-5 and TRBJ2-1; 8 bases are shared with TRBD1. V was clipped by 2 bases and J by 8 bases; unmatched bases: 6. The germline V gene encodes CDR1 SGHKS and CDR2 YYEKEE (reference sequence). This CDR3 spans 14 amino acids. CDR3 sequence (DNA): TGTGCCAGCAGCTTTGGACAGGGCAAGGATGAGCAGTTCTTC. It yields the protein CASSFGQGKDEQFF. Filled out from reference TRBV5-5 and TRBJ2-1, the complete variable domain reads DAGVTQSPTHLIKTRGQQVTLRCSPISGHKSVSWYQQVLGQGPQFIFQYYEKEERGRGNFPDRFSARQFPNYSSELNVNALLLGDSALYLCASSFGQGKDEQFFGPGTRLTVL.